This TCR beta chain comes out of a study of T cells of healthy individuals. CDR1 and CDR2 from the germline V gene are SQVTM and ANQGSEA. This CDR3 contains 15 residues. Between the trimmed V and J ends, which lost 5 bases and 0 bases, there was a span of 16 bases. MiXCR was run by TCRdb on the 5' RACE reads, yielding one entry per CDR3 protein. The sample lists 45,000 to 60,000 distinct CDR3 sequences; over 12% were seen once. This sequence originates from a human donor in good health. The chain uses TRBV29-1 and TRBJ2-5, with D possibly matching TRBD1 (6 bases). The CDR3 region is CSVRKGTNHQETQYF. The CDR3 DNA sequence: TGCAGCGTTCGAAAGGGGACAAACCACCAAGAGACCCAGTACTTC.